The sequence of this T cell receptor (beta chain) was determined in a study of blood T cell repertoires in acute mononucleosis (dated by TCRdb to about 2020). Regarding the study in general: Acute-phase samples were taken within 2 weeks of symptom onset, representing the primary response. In acute infection, YVL-BR-specific cells made up a mean of about 2.1% of blood CD8 T cells and GLC-BM-specific cells made up a mean of approximately 1%. Mean blood EBV load was roughly 3.7 log10 genome copies per million B cells during acute infection and about 2.8 at convalescence. Beyond this particular receptor, the publication reports: In TCR repertoire selection for BRLF1 (YVL-BR), TCRalpha CDR3 motifs took on a dominant role, whereas TCRbeta played only a minimal one. The cohort comprised only three donors, so group averages rested on very few individuals. Because only a fraction of each donor's blood was analyzed, sampling error might partly explain the low overlap between acute and convalescent clonotypes. Only roughly 8.1% of unique acute clonotypes persisted into convalescence, yet these made up most of the response; new diverse de novo clonotypes seemingly replaced the rest.

Points on this clone: No base quality information exists; no much larger clone differs at one position.

CDR1 MNHEY and CDR2 SMNVEV were looked up in the germline V gene (reference sequence). The CDR3 runs 14 amino acids, cysteine and phenylalanine included. The only DNA kept is the CDR3, 42 bases in frame from the first base. Trimming removed 4 bases from V and 9 bases from J; the gene matches leave 9 bases unexplained. For TCR profiling, total RNA from no fewer than 8,000 sorted tetramer+ CD8 T cells was reverse transcribed into cDNA. CDR3 regions were PCR-amplified with primers annealing to V and J regions, and unique molecular identifiers were added to track templates. Profiling of the TCRalpha and TCRbeta chains was done on the immunoSEQ platform, including the sequencing and error-correction standards of that platform. For the original study's pipeline: Clonal copy numbers were corrected for sequencing and PCR errors, and CDR3s were defined per IMGT conventions. Analysis was restricted to productive rearrangements and was performed with immunoSEQ Analyzer versions 2.0 and 3.0, and gene-pairing frequencies were further processed in Microsoft Excel. Circos plots were used to display V-J pairings, and MEME together with a custom motifSearch program was used to find CDR3 motifs. The OLGA algorithm was used to calculate the probability of generation of TCR sequences. Clonotypes found at both visits were termed persistent, clonotypes found only in the acute phase were termed nonpersistent, and clonotypes found only at convalescence were termed de novo. Any amino acid clonotype used by more than one donor was defined as a public TCR. This immuneACCESS table, as held by TCRdb, lists in-frame sequences with V and J called but not all clones. Of the missing ones, under half trace to an unresolved V gene in checked studies; the others have no known cause. V and J calls and clone size are as listed in that table; D and trimming were resolved from the DNA. This sample comprises 7,800 or so clones, around a quarter of them detected only once. The top ten clones comprise less than 35% of the sample.

In the paper's terms, the time point label means: acute infectious mononucleosis, at clinical presentation within 2 weeks of symptom onset (visit 1). The study tracked CD8 T cell responses to two immunodominant EBV epitopes, BRLF1 109 (YVL-BR) and BMLF1 280 (GLC-BM), over primary infection. Primary EBV infection was taken to be indicated by a positive serum heterophile antibody test and EBV viral capsid antigen-specific IgM. Total CD8 T cells were first enriched from PBMCs by magnetic positive selection (MACS). Live CD3+ CD8+ tetramer+ cells were sorted on a FACSAria III to over 85% purity. A PE-conjugated tetramer loaded with the BRLF1 109-117 peptide was used to sort the cells. Directly ex vivo after tetramer sorting, the TCR repertoires of EBV epitope-specific CD8 T cells were deep-sequenced at acute infection and at convalescence. The donors were three individuals between roughly 18 and 29 years old who had clinical acute infectious mononucleosis and laboratory evidence of primary EBV infection. Heparinized peripheral blood was collected when donors presented clinically with mononucleosis symptoms and again about 6 months afterward. PBMCs were isolated by Ficoll-Paque density gradient centrifugation.

This specimen was EBV YVL epitope tetramer+ CD8+ T cells sorted from PBMCs, taken during acute infectious mononucleosis. The sample's cell subset or site label, decoded: CD8 T cells binding a tetramer with EBV BRLF1 109-117 peptide (YVL-BR). This clonotype was sampled from a woman aged 18 to 35 with infectious mononucleosis caused by EBV. The chain is encoded by TRBV27 joined to TRBJ2-1, with 7 middle bases fitting TRBD2. CDR3 loop: CASSSGLLLGEQFF. In nucleotides, the sequence is TGTGCCAGCAGTTCGGGACTACTTCTTGGTGAGCAGTTCTTC.